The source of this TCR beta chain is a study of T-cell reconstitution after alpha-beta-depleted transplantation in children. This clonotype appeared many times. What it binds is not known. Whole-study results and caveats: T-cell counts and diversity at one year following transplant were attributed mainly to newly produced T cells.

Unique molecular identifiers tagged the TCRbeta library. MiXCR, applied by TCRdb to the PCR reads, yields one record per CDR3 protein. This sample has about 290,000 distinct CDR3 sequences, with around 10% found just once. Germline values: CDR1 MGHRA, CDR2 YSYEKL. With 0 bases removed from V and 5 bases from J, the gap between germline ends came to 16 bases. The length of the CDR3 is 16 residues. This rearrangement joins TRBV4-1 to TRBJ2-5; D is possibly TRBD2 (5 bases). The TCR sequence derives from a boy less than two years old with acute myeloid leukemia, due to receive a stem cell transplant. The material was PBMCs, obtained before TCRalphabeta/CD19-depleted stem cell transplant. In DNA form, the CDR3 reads TGCGCCAGCAGCCAAGAGTTCGAGCGGTCGGGGGAGACCCAGTACTTC. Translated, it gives CASSQEFERSGETQYF.